Listed here are 20 T cell receptor beta chains from one sample, sequenced in a study of blood T cells in healthy people across ages. The use of a sample-barcoded 5' primer and a J-beta primer mix characterized a second PCR of roughly 7 to 11 cycles. TCRdb re-called the 5' RACE reads with MiXCR, one entry per CDR3 protein. The data show some 1.6 million distinct CDR3 sequences, with 34% seen just once and roughly 10% held by the top ten. Material: blood. These receptors all stem from a woman aged 30 to 39 in good health.

The rearrangement uses TRBV9 and TRBJ2-3; 9 bases fit TRBD2. The junction had 19 bases not matched to a gene; V was cut back by 0 bases and J by 14 bases. The CDR3 has 17 amino acids. From germline, CDR1 is SGDLS and CDR2 YYNGEE. As DNA, the CDR3 is TGTGCCAGCAGCGTAGACGGGACAGCGGGAGGACTTGGCACAGGGTATTTT. Translated: CASSVDGTAGGLGTGYF.

This chain links TRBV4-1 with TRBJ2-1, with 8 positions matching TRBD2. Germline V lookup: CDR1 MGHRA, CDR2 YSYEKL. V shed 1 base, J shed 4 bases, and the junction held 6 bases outside the gene matches. This CDR3 contains 16 residues. The CDR3 reads CASSQVIAGFYNEQFF. CDR3 in DNA: TGCGCCAGCAGCCAAGTTATAGCGGGGTTTTACAATGAGCAGTTCTTC.

This sequence joins TRBV10-3 and TRBJ2-5; 12 bases match TRBD2. The germline V gene encodes CDR1 ENHRY and CDR2 SYGVKD. The CDR3 is 13 amino acids. V gave up 8 bases and J gave up 4 bases; unmatched junction bases: 2. The CDR3 here is CAIAGLAGETQYF. DNA of the CDR3: TGTGCCATCGCGGGACTAGCGGGAGAGACCCAGTACTTC.

This clonotype was seen a few times. The rearrangement uses TRBV20-1 and TRBJ2-7; a weak D match, TRBD2 (6 bases). The germline CDR1 and CDR2 sequences are DFQATT and SNEGSKA (reference sequence). This CDR3 contains 13 residues. Trimming cost V 3 bases and J 1 base, with 10 bases left between them. The DNA for the CDR3 is TGCAGTGCTAGCCGTAGCGGATCCTACGAGCAGTACTTC. Residues: CSASRSGSYEQYF.

Concerning this clonotype: Mismatch with germline at one junction end may stem from a read error. The chain joins TRBV18 to TRBJ2-3, with TRBD1 matching over 9 bases. The CDR3 is 19 residues long. Germline CDR1 and CDR2: KGHSH and LQKENI. The CDR3 reads CANSPNVPGQGPGWDTQYF. The CDR3 DNA reads TGTGCCAACTCACCTAATGTCCCGGGACAGGGACCAGGATGGGATACGCAGTATTTT.

V gene TRBV20-1 combines with J gene TRBJ2-3; 12 positions agree with TRBD2. J was trimmed by 9 bases and V by 0 bases; bases with no gene match: 7. This CDR3 comprises 15 residues. Germline V gives CDR1 DFQATT, CDR2 SNEGSKA (reference sequence). CDR3 in amino acids: CSARDASLAGGTQYF. DNA of the CDR3: TGCAGTGCTAGAGATGCTAGCCTAGCGGGAGGGACGCAGTATTTT.

About this clonotype itself: The junction and the germline gene differ at one end; a read error may be behind it. The V gene is TRBV27, the J gene TRBJ1-5, with D perhaps TRBD1 (6 bases). CDR3 length equals 17 residues. In germline, CDR1 is MNHEY, CDR2 SMNVEV (reference sequence). CDR3 protein: CASSLSGTNFLRQSQHF. CDR3 bases: TGTGCCAGCAGTTTAAGCGGGACAAATTTTTTACGTCAGTCCCAGCATTTT.

This clonotype was counted at least ten times. V and J are TRBV5-1 and TRBJ1-6; D call uncertain. Deletions cut 0 bases from V and 10 bases from J, with 14 bases between. CDR1 SGHRS and CDR2 YFSETQ come from the germline V gene. CDR3 length equals 15 residues. CDR3 loop: CASSLALRSLSPLHF. The CDR3 DNA follows: TGCGCCAGCAGCTTGGCCCTAAGATCCCTATCACCCCTCCACTTT. Combining the CDR3 with reference TRBV5-1 and TRBJ1-6 gives the whole variable domain KAGVTQTPRYLIKTRGQQVTLSCSPISGHRSVSWYQQTPGQGLQFLFEYFSETQRNKGNFPGRFSGRQFSNSRSEMNVSTLELGDSALYLCASSLALRSLSPLHFGNGTRLTVT.

Details on this clonotype: A much bigger clone sits one base away, suggesting this may be a read error. The V call is TRBV7-9, the J call TRBJ2-5; 13 bases are shared with TRBD2. The DNA end is more similar to TRBJ2-7, so the J call may be wrong. Per the germline V gene, CDR1 is SEHNR and CDR2 is FQNEAQ (reference sequence). CDR3 length: 15 amino acids. CDR3 DNA sequence: TGTGCCAGCAGGGATGGACTAGCGGGAGTTGACGAGCAGTACTTC. As protein: CASRDGLAGVDEQYF.

V gene TRBV7-2 combines with J gene TRBJ2-7; D may be TRBD2 (6 bases). V was pared by 4 bases and J by 5 bases, with 18 bases between. Germline V CDR1 and CDR2: SGHTA, FQGNSA. The CDR3 totals 15 residues. The DNA of the CDR3 is TGTGCCAGCAGCTACCCGGGACTCCTTCGACACGAGCAGTACTTC. As protein: CASSYPGLLRHEQYF. The full variable domain, completed using reference TRBV7-2 and TRBJ2-7, is GAGVSQSPSNKVTEKGKDVELRCDPISGHTALYWYRQSLGQGLEFLIYFQGNSAPDKSGLPSDRFSAERTGGSVSTLTIQRTQQEDSAVYLCASSYPGLLRHEQYFGPGTRLTVT.

The chain employs TRBV18 and TRBJ2-5; 8 bases map to TRBD2. The CDR3 length is 16 residues. Trimming took 2 bases from V and 5 from J; bases not matched to a gene: 10. Germline CDR1 is KGHSH and CDR2 is LQKENI. In DNA form, the CDR3 reads TGTGCCAGCTCACCAGGAAAGGTAGCGGGAACGGAGACCCAGTACTTC. It specifies CASSPGKVAGTETQYF.

In this sample, this clonotype turned up a few times. This rearrangement joins TRBV6-5 to TRBJ2-5, with D possibly matching TRBD1 (5 bases). V was cut by 6 bases and J by 3 bases, with 17 bases left in between. The CDR3 runs 15 residues. Germline-derived CDR1 and CDR2 are MNHEY and SVGAGI. CDR3 amino acids: CASSGQTDNKETQYF. Here the CDR3 DNA reads TGTGCCAGCAGCGGCCAGACAGACAATAAAGAGACCCAGTACTTC.

The rearrangement joins TRBV18 to TRBJ2-1; D is perhaps TRBD2 (7 bases). Germline V gives CDR1 KGHSH, CDR2 LQKENI. The V and J ends lost 6 bases and 2 bases respectively, with 20 bases between them. There are 17 residues in the CDR3. The CDR3: CASSTLGGGGPYNEQFF. The CDR3 bases are TGTGCCAGCTCTACTCTCGGCGGGGGCGGTCCCTACAATGAGCAGTTCTTC.

This chain connects TRBV6-4 to TRBJ2-7; maybe TRBD1 (5 bases). The V gene lost 0 bases and the J gene lost 6 bases, with 15 bases spanning the gap. The V gene's germline CDR1 is MRHNA and CDR2 SNTAGT. The CDR3 loop spans 15 amino acids. The CDR3 DNA sequence: TGTGCCAGCAGTGACTCAGGGCTCAGGGCTCCCGAGCAGTACTTC. It specifies CASSDSGLRAPEQYF.

This chain connects TRBV12-3 or TRBV12-4 to TRBJ2-7, with 9 bases matching TRBD2. J gave up 6 bases and V 1 base, and 4 bases lay outside the gene matches. This CDR3 has 14 amino acids. This chain's CDR3 is CASSLVRAGGEQYF. The CDR3 DNA reads TGTGCCAGCAGTTTAGTGCGAGCGGGAGGCGAGCAGTACTTC.

The CDR3 bases are TGTGCCAGCACTGGACGTGGGAGCAATCAGCCCCAGCATTTT. Protein sequence: CASTGRGSNQPQHF. J is TRBJ1-5 and V is TRBV25-1; D ambiguous. The CDR3 consists of 14 residues. The germline CDR1 and CDR2 sequences are MGHDK and SYGVNS. The germline V and J ends were trimmed by 7 bases and 1 base, with 11 bases remaining between them. Supplemented by reference TRBV25-1 and TRBJ1-5, the full variable domain reads EADIYQTPRYLVIGTGKKITLECSQTMGHDKMYWYQQDPGMELHLIHYSYGVNSTEKGDLSSESTVSRIRTEHFPLTLESARPSHTSQYLCASTGRGSNQPQHFGDGTRLSIL.

Ten or more counts support this clonotype. The V gene is TRBV29-1, the J gene TRBJ2-7; 11 bases are shared with TRBD1. Germline-derived CDR1 and CDR2 are SQVTM and ANQGSEA. The CDR3 extends over 15 amino acids. Trimming took 2 bases from V and 2 from J; bases not matched to a gene: 5. The CDR3 is CSVELRTGGTYEQYF. The DNA for the CDR3 is TGCAGCGTTGAACTCAGGACAGGGGGCACCTACGAGCAGTACTTC.

The V and J genes are TRBV13 and TRBJ2-7; 8 positions match TRBD1. Germline V gene lookup returns CDR1 PRHDT and CDR2 FYEKMQ (reference sequence). CDR3 length: 15 residues. The trim removed 5 bases at V and 2 bases at J, leaving 8 bases unmatched. The CDR3 region is CASSTRQGIAYEQYF. The CDR3 DNA is TGTGCCAGCAGCACCCGACAGGGGATCGCCTACGAGCAGTACTTC.

J is TRBJ2-5 and V is TRBV7-9; possibly TRBD1 or TRBD2 for D (6 bases each). V lost 4 bases, J lost 13 bases, and 31 bases lay in between. In germline, CDR1 is SEHNR, CDR2 FQNEAQ (reference sequence). The CDR3 runs to 17 residues. The CDR3 protein is CASSSFRGDSSTYERYF. The CDR3 DNA follows: TGTGCCAGCAGCTCATTTAGGGGGGACTCGAGCACCTACGAGCGGTACTTC.

This clonotype was detected only a few times. This chain uses TRBV7-9 with TRBJ2-7; tentative D call: TRBD1 (6 bases). V gave up 5 bases and J gave up 1 base, with 12 bases separating them. The CDR3 runs to 14 residues. The germline V gene encodes CDR1 SEHNR and CDR2 FQNEAQ (reference sequence). CDR3 region: CASSPEGGSYEQYF. As DNA, the CDR3 is TGTGCCAGCAGCCCCGAAGGGGGATCCTACGAGCAGTACTTC.